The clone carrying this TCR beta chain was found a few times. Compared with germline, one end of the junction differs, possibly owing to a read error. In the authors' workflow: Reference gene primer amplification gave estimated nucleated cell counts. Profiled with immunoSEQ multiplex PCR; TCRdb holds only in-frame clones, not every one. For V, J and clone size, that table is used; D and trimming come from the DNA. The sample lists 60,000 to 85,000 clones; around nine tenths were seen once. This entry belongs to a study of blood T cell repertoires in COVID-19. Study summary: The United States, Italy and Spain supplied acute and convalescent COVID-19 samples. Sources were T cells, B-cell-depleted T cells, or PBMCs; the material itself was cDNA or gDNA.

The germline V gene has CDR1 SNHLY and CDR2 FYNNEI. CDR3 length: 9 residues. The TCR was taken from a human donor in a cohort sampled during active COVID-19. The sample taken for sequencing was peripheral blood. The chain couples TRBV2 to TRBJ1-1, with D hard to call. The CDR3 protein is CASSPALLF. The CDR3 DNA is TGTGCCAGCAGTCCCGCGCTGCTCTTT.